This T cell receptor beta chain was sequenced in a study of T-cell memory formation after mild COVID-19. Broader study findings: Among contracting clones, CD4+ were mainly CM/EM and CD8+ enriched in EMRA. CD4/CD8 balance held among clones contracting day 15 to 85, and later expanders leaned CD4+.

The germline CDR1 and CDR2 sequences are SGHNT and YENEEA. This CDR3 is 13 amino acids long. Trimming took 3 bases from V and 9 from J, leaving 11 bases between them. Regarding this clonotype: Its antigen is currently unknown.

TCRdb redid the calling of the 5' RACE reads with MiXCR, one entry per CDR3 protein. The profile shows 350,000 to 400,000 distinct CDR3 sequences, over 13% of them singletons. This chain connects TRBV11-3 to TRBJ2-2; D remains ambiguous. Specimen: PBMCs or a T cell subset sorted from them (not recorded which). This clonotype was sampled from a man aged 18 to 35 who had mild COVID-19 (a few samples of this study predate the infection). Cell type and time point are not known. The CDR3 region is CASSFDRERELFF. The CDR3 nucleotides are TGTGCCAGCAGCTTCGACCGTGAGCGGGAGCTGTTTTTT.